This T cell receptor beta chain was sequenced during a study of cytomegalovirus exposure and HLA in healthy donors. The V gene's germline CDR1 is LGHNT and CDR2 FRNRAP. The CDR3 totals 15 residues. Trimming cost V 5 bases and J 5 bases; bases outside gene matches: 11. Vbeta (60) and Jbeta (13) primers were used in the PCR. This table comes from immunoSEQ multiplex PCR, and its TCRdb copy is limited to in-frame clones, with some not included. The sample has tens of thousands of clones, 60% to 80% seen once; the top ten hold around 22%. In the case of this clone: The target antigen is unknown.

Study results and limitations: High specificity and sensitivity for cytomegalovirus status were reported for the classifier. Presence/absence comparisons presumed near-even sequencing depth among donors.

This sequence was found in a woman aged 40 to 55 in good health and CMV-seropositive. Sequenced input: PBMCs. The rearrangement joins TRBV12-5 to TRBJ2-7, with 8 positions matching TRBD1. CDR3 in amino acids: CASGKPSGGRDEQYF. DNA of the CDR3: TGTGCTAGTGGTAAACCTTCAGGGGGCCGGGACGAGCAGTACTTC.